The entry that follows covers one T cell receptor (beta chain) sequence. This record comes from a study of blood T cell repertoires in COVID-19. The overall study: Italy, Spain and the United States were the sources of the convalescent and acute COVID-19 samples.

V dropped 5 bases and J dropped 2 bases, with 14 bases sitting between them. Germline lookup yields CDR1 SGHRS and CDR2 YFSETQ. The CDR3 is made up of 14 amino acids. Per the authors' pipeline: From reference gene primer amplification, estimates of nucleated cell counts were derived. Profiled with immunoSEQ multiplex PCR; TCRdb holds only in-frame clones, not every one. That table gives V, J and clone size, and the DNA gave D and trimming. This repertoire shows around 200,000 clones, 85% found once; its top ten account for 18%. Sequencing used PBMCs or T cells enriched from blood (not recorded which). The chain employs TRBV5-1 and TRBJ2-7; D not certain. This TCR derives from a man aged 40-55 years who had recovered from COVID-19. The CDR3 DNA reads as TGCGCCAGCAGTTCTGCGCCCGGTACCTACGAGCAGTACTTC. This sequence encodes CASSSAPGTYEQYF. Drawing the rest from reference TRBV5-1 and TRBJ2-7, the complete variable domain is KAGVTQTPRYLIKTRGQQVTLSCSPISGHRSVSWYQQTPGQGLQFLFEYFSETQRNKGNFPGRFSGRQFSNSRSEMNVSTLELGDSALYLCASSSAPGTYEQYFGPGTRLTVT.